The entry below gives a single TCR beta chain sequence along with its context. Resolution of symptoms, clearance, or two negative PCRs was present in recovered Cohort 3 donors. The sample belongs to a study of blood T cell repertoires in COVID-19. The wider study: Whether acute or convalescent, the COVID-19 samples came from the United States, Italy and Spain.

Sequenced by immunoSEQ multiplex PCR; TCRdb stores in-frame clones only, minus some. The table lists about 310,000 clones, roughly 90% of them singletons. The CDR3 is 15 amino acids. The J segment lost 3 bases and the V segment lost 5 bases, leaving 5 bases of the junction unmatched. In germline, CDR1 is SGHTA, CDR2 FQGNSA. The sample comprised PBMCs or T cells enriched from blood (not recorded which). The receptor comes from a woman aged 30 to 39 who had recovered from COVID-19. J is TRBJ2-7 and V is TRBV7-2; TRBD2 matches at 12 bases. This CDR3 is CASSPRLAGVYEQYF. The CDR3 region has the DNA TGTGCCAGCAGCCCCAGACTAGCGGGAGTCTACGAGCAGTACTTC.